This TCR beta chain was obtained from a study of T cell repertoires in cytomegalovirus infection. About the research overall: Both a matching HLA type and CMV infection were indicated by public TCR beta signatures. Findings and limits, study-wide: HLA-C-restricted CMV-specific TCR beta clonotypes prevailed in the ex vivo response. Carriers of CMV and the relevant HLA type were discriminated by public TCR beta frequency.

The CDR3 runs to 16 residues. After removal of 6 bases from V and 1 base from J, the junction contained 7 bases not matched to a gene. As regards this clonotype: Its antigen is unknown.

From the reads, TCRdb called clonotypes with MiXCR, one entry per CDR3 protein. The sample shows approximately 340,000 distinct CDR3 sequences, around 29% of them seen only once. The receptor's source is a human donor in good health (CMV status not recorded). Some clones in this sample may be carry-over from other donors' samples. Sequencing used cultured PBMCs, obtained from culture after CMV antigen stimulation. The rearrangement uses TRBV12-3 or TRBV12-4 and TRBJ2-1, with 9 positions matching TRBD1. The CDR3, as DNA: TGTGCCAGCAGCAGACCACAGGGGGCGTCCTACAATGAGCAGTTCTTC. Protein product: CASSRPQGASYNEQFF.